These 10 T cell receptor beta chains share one sample of origin, sequenced in a study of T cell repertoires in cytomegalovirus infection. TCRdb re-analysed the reads in MiXCR, keeping a single row per CDR3 protein. The sample yields some 180,000 distinct CDR3 sequences, approximately 9.7% seen once. Sequencing input: PBMCs. The receptors were gathered from a human donor in good health (CMV status not recorded). Some clones in this sample may be carry-over from other donors' samples.

This clonotype came up many times. The chain links TRBV23-1 to TRBJ2-1; 7 bases line up with TRBD2. Being an ORF, TRBV23-1 has a function that is uncertain. This CDR3 spans 17 amino acids. V lost 4 bases, J lost 2 bases, and 11 bases stayed unmatched. CDR3 loop: CASSPGLGGRAYNEQFF. The CDR3 bases are TGCGCCAGCAGTCCCGGCTTGGGCGGGAGAGCCTACAATGAGCAGTTCTTC.

About this clonotype: It may be a read error: a sequence one base away is much more abundant. The chain is built from TRBV15 and TRBJ2-3; D gene ambiguous. Germline V gives CDR1 LNHNV, CDR2 YYDKDF (reference sequence). Trimming left V 4 bases short and J 0 bases short, with 5 bases between. This CDR3 spans 13 amino acids. The CDR3 loop is CATSTPSTDTQYF. The CDR3 nucleotides are TGTGCCACCAGCACGCCTAGCACAGATACGCAGTATTTT.

The V gene is TRBV12-3 or TRBV12-4, the J gene TRBJ2-2; either TRBD1 or TRBD2 may fit D (5 bases each). The CDR3 sequence is 13 residues long. Trimming pared 5 bases from V and 7 bases from J, leaving 11 bases between. CDR3 protein: CASSPRDGGELFF. The CDR3 DNA follows: TGTGCCAGCAGTCCCCGGGACGGCGGGGAGCTGTTTTTT.

This clonotype was seen repeatedly, ten times or more. The chain joins TRBV7-2 to TRBJ1-2, with TRBD1 matching 7 bases. The V gene's germline CDR1 is SGHTA and CDR2 FQGNSA. Trimming removed 6 bases from V and 0 bases from J; junction bases left unmatched: 4. This CDR3 has 14 residues. CDR3 DNA sequence: TGTGCCAGCAGACCCGGGACAGCTAACTATGGCTACACCTTC. Its translation is CASRPGTANYGYTF.

Many counts were recorded for this clonotype. This sequence joins TRBV4-1 and TRBJ1-6; unclear D gene. Trimming left V 0 bases short and J 7 bases short, with 13 bases between. Germline V gives CDR1 MGHRA, CDR2 YSYEKL. CDR3 length: 16 amino acids. The CDR3 region is CASSQDEGLRNSPLHF. The DNA of the CDR3 is TGCGCCAGCAGCCAAGATGAAGGGTTGAGGAATTCACCCCTCCACTTT.

This clonotype has more than one count but fewer than ten. The chain is built from TRBV7-9 and TRBJ1-1; perhaps TRBD1 as D (6 bases). CDR1 and CDR2 (germline): SEHNR, FQNEAQ (reference sequence). The CDR3 is 15 amino acids. V lost 2 bases and J lost 4, with 14 bases in between. The CDR3 is CASSLYSGGGTEAFF. CDR3 coding DNA: TGTGCCAGCAGCTTATATAGTGGGGGCGGCACTGAAGCTTTCTTT.

This clonotype was observed a few times. This chain links TRBV24-1 with TRBJ2-2; D gene uncertain. The germline V and J ends were trimmed by 0 bases and 3 bases, with 4 bases remaining between them. CDR3 length: 14 residues. The germline CDR1 and CDR2 sequences are KGHDR and SFDVKD. CDR3 sequence reads: CATSDLSYTGELFF. The CDR3 DNA reads as TGTGCCACCAGTGATTTGAGTTACACCGGGGAGCTGTTTTTT.

This clonotype occurred a few times. The chain joins TRBV6-6 to TRBJ2-7; no clear D. CDR1 and CDR2 from the germline V gene are MNHNY and SVGAGI (reference sequence). The CDR3 sequence is 15 residues long. V shed 0 bases and J shed 6 bases, with 15 bases lying between them. CDR3 loop: CASSYSPGSSIEQYF. The CDR3 nucleotides are TGTGCCAGCAGTTACTCGCCTGGGTCCTCTATCGAGCAGTACTTC.

This clonotype was seen only a few times. The V and J genes are TRBV29-1 and TRBJ2-7; unclear D gene. Per the germline V gene, CDR1 is SQVTM and CDR2 is ANQGSEA. The CDR3 totals 12 residues. V was shortened by 5 bases and J by 1 base, with 9 bases between the two germline ends. The chain's CDR3 is CSVSDQSYEQYF. CDR3 DNA sequence: TGCAGCGTTTCGGACCAATCCTACGAGCAGTACTTC.

This clonotype has ten or more counts. This chain uses TRBV20-1 with TRBJ1-1, with D unresolved. This CDR3 has 14 amino acids. Germline V gene sequence: CDR1 DFQATT, CDR2 SNEGSKA (reference sequence). Trimming took 0 bases from V and 1 from J, leaving 9 bases between them. The CDR3 loop is CSARDARTNTEAFF. The CDR3, as DNA: TGCAGTGCTAGAGATGCCAGGACGAACACTGAAGCTTTCTTT.